The 4 T cell receptor beta chains below all came from one sample that was sequenced in a study of blood T cell repertoires in COVID-19. Assay used: immunoSEQ multiplex PCR; TCRdb lists only in-frame clones, some missing. Here the sample spans approximately 100,000 clones, over 60% being singletons. The specimen was peripheral blood. The receptor source for this set is a human donor in a cohort sampled during active or convalescent COVID-19.

The rearrangement joins TRBV20-1 to TRBJ2-5; 9 bases fit TRBD2. Germline V lookup: CDR1 DFQATT, CDR2 SNEGSKA (reference sequence). The CDR3 spans 18 residues. Losses at the gene ends were 3 bases for V and 5 bases for J; bases not matched to a gene: 19. The CDR3 loop is CSASAYQISGSGWETQYF. CDR3 in DNA: TGCAGTGCTAGTGCTTACCAGATTAGCGGGAGTGGATGGGAGACCCAGTACTTC.

This clone was detected only once. The chain links TRBV28 to TRBJ1-2, with D perhaps TRBD1 (5 bases). The CDR3 is made up of 14 amino acids. V lost 6 bases to trimming and J lost 6 bases, with 17 bases between them. Germline V CDR1 and CDR2: MDHEN, SYDVKM. CDR3 sequence (DNA): TGTGCCAGCAGCGCGCCGGACGGGGGTAATGGCTACACCTTC. This sequence encodes CASSAPDGGNGYTF.

This chain links TRBV19 with TRBJ1-1; 8 bases are a match to TRBD1. This CDR3 has 14 amino acids. The V gene end was trimmed by 5 bases and the J gene end by 5 bases; junction bases not matched to a gene: 7. Germline V CDR1 and CDR2: LNHDA, SQIVND (reference sequence). The CDR3 bases are TGTGCCAGTAGTGCCGGACAGGGTGCGACTGAAGCTTTCTTT. This encodes CASSAGQGATEAFF. Combining the CDR3 with reference TRBV19 and TRBJ1-1 gives the whole variable domain DGGITQSPKYLFRKEGQNVTLSCEQNLNHDAMYWYRQDPGQGLRLIYYSQIVNDFQKGDIAEGYSVSREKKESFPLTVTSAQKNPTAFYLCASSAGQGATEAFFGQGTRLTVV.

The rearrangement uses TRBV28 and TRBJ2-1, with 11 nucleotides matching TRBD2. The CDR3 covers 13 residues. V trimming: 8 bases; J trimming: 6 bases; junction bases outside the gene matches: 3. In germline, CDR1 is MDHEN, CDR2 SYDVKM. In DNA form, the CDR3 reads TGTGCCAGCCGACTAGCGGGATCCAATGAGCAGTTCTTC. This codes for CASRLAGSNEQFF.